This T cell receptor beta chain is from a study of blood T cell repertoires in COVID-19. The overall study: The samples span acute and convalescent COVID-19 from the United States, Italy and Spain. The analysed material was cDNA or gDNA that came from T cells, B-cell-depleted T cells, or PBMCs.

Per the authors' pipeline: Reference gene primer amplification in the assay estimated nucleated cell counts. Some clones are missing from TCRdb's copy, which holds only in-frame ones; the method was immunoSEQ multiplex PCR. V and J calls and clone size are copied from that table; D and trimming were computed from the DNA. The table includes about 200,000 clones, about four fifths detected once. The CDR3 sequence is 16 residues long. The germline V gene has CDR1 LNHDA and CDR2 SQIVND (reference sequence). J lost 5 bases, V lost 5 bases, and 9 bases had no gene match. Seattle cases were enrolled at active infection and followed longitudinally.

The rearrangement uses TRBV19 and TRBJ2-5; 12 bases line up with TRBD1. Material for sequencing was peripheral blood. The source is a woman aged 40-49 years with COVID-19, enrolled during active disease. The CDR3 here is CASSPTGQGAGETQYF. In DNA form, the CDR3 reads TGTGCCAGTAGTCCCACGGGACAGGGGGCTGGGGAGACCCAGTACTTC.